The T cell receptor beta chain described here comes from a study of beta chain features in type 1 diabetes. Points from the study as a whole: Researchers report that Type 1 diabetes patients had moderately but significantly shorter TCRB CDR3s across all four CD4+ subsets.

The entirety of the isolated RNA underwent reverse transcription, so expressed TCRB transcripts were sequenced. Assay used: immunoSEQ multiplex PCR; TCRdb lists only in-frame clones, some missing. Here the sample spans 450,000 to 550,000 clones, around 30% being singletons. This clone was observed a few times. Its antigen is still unknown. Trimming removed 5 bases from V and 0 bases from J, with 13 bases in between. Germline V gene data show CDR1 as SGHRS and CDR2 as YFSETQ. This CDR3 region has 15 residues. The sequenced sample was naive CD4+ T cells from blood. The V and J genes are TRBV5-1 and TRBJ2-3; possible D gene TRBD2, 6 bases. This TCR derives from a man younger than 30 in good health. The CDR3 nucleotides are TGCGCCAGCAGAGCCGGGACTGCAAGCACAGATACGCAGTATTTT. Translating gives CASRAGTASTDTQYF.